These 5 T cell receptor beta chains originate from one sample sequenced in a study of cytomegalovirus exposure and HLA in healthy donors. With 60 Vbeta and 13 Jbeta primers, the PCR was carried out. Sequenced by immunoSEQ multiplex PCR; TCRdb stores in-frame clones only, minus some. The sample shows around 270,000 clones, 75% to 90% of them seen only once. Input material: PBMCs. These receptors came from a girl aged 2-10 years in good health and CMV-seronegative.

The CDR3 DNA reads as TGCGCCAGCAGCTCCGGGACACCTACTGGAAACACCATATATTTT. Its translation is CASSSGTPTGNTIYF. V usage is TRBV5-1 and J usage is TRBJ1-3; perhaps TRBD1 as D (6 bases). The CDR3 extends over 15 amino acids. V lost 3 bases and J lost 2, with 12 bases in between. Germline V gives CDR1 SGHRS, CDR2 YFSETQ.

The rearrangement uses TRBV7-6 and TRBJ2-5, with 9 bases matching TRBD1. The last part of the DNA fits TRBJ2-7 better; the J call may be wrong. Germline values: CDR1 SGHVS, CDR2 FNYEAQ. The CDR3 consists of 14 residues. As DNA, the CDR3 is TGTGCCAGCAGCGCCGGGACAGGGTTGTACGAGCAGTACTTC. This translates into CASSAGTGLYEQYF.

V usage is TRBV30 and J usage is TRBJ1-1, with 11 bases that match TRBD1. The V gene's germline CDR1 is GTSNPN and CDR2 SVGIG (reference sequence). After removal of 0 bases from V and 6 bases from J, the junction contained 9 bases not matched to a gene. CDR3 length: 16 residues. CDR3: CAWSVSWTGGTAEAFF. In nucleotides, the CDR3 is TGTGCCTGGAGTGTATCGTGGACAGGGGGCACCGCTGAAGCTTTCTTT.

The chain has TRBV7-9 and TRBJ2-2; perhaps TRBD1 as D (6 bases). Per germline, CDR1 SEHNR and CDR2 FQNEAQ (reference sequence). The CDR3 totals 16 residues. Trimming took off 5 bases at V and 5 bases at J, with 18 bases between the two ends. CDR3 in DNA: TGTGCCAGCAGCCATATGGACAGAAGAATTACCGGGGAGCTGTTTTTT. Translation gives CASSHMDRRITGELFF.

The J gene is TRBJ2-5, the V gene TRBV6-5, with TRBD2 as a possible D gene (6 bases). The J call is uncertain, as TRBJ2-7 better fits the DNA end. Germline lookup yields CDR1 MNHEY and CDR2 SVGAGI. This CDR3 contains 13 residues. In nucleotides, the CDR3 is TGTGCCACTCATGGGGGGTACTCCTACGAGCAGTACTTC. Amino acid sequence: CATHGGYSYEQYF.